This section outlines one T cell receptor (beta chain) sequence together with its context. Its specificity is not known. This record comes from a study of Ad26.COV2.S vaccination and SARS-CoV-2 variants. This CDR3 is built from 17 residues. Trimming cost V 4 bases and J 1 base, with 19 bases left between them. Germline CDR1 reads MDHEN; CDR2 reads SYDVKM. Produced via immunoSEQ multiplex PCR; TCRdb's table is partial and in-frame only. The sample comprises roughly 140,000 clones, roughly 90% of which are singletons, and about 5% rests with the top ten. General study results and limits: Spike-specific TCR breadth was greater in vaccine than placebo recipients. Breadth and depth estimates from TCRs may understate total T cell responses.

V and J are TRBV28 and TRBJ2-5, with D possibly TRBD2 on 6 matching bases. The sequencing used peripheral blood, collected after recovery from COVID-19. This clonotype was obtained from a human donor who had recovered from COVID-19. CDR3 region: CASSSWSGRGLQETQYF. CDR3 sequence (DNA): TGTGCCAGCAGTTCTTGGTCAGGGCGGGGACTCCAAGAGACCCAGTACTTC.